A single T cell receptor beta chain is shown here with its context. This record belongs to a study of blood T cell repertoires in COVID-19. Overall study context: Spain, Italy and the United States supplied samples that represented acute and convalescent COVID-19. The cDNA or gDNA used as material had been derived from T cells, B-cell-depleted T cells, or PBMCs.

Authors' analysis steps: Scientists estimated how many nucleated cells there were by amplifying reference gene primers. Using immunoSEQ multiplex PCR, the repertoire was profiled, and TCRdb retains in-frame clones only, with some absent. That table supplies the V and J calls and clone size; D and trimming were determined from the DNA. In the table there are roughly 200,000 clones, approximately 84% of which are singletons. This receptor was obtained from a woman between 65 and 79 years old with active or convalescent COVID-19. The sequenced material came from peripheral blood.

The CDR3 here is CASSLQGADYEQYF. The CDR3 bases are TGCGCCAGCAGTCTACAGGGGGCGGACTACGAGCAGTACTTC. This chain joins TRBV5-1 and TRBJ2-7; 9 nucleotides agree with TRBD1. The CDR3 sequence is 14 residues long. Per germline, CDR1 SGHRS and CDR2 YFSETQ. V was pared by 5 bases and J by 3 bases, with 6 bases of the junction left unmatched. Full variable domain (remainder filled in from reference TRBV5-1 and TRBJ2-7): KAGVTQTPRYLIKTRGQQVTLSCSPISGHRSVSWYQQTPGQGLQFLFEYFSETQRNKGNFPGRFSGRQFSNSRSEMNVSTLELGDSALYLCASSLQGADYEQYFGPGTRLTVT.